Detailed here is one T cell receptor (beta chain). Which antigen it targets is not known. Because the CDR3 is missing its conserved closing phenylalanine or tryptophan, this is likely a read error. It is unclear where the CDR3 begins or ends on the DNA, so no DNA is shown, and the CDR3 is as TCRdb lists it. The data are from a study of blood T cell repertoires in COVID-19 (dated by TCRdb to between 2020 and 2021). Turning to the overall study: Samples from collaborators originated in the United States, Italy and Spain and spanned both the acute and convalescent phases of COVID-19. The samples were drawn from the first 160 participants of the ongoing ImmuneRACE study and from more than 1,000 subjects provided by 6 global collaborators. Nearly every sample came with metadata listing a de-identified subject ID, COVID-19 status, age in years and sex. Subjects who had been exposed to COVID-19, were actively infected with it, or had recovered from it provided the deeply sampled blood TCRbeta repertoires that made up the dataset. The material from the prospective study consisted of cDNA or gDNA derived from T cells, B-cell-depleted T cells, or PBMCs. Where HLA class I and class II types were available, the types were taken from metadata supplied by the sample provider, not from assay-based typing. A freely available public database, intended as a resource for researchers studying the immune response to SARS-CoV-2, is where the repertoires were released.

Overall results and qualifications from the work: Clinical and demographic metadata were provided uncurated, with the amount varying by source and participant.

TCRbeta CDR3 regions were amplified from genomic DNA by means of the immunoSEQ Assay, a bias-controlled multiplex PCR. Per the authors' processing: The number of nucleated cells in each sample was estimated from the amplification of reference gene primers within the assay. Sequence reads were collapsed and filtered to measure the absolute abundance of every unique TCRbeta CDR3 rearrangement. Productive Simpson clonality was computed per sample as the square root of Simpson's diversity index over productive rearrangements. In its TCRdb copy, this immuneACCESS table keeps in-frame sequences only and misses some clones. Where compared with another copy, unresolved V genes explain less than half of these, and the others have no known cause. V and J calls and clone size follow that table, whereas D and trimming were derived from the DNA. The sample table contains tens of thousands of clones; only one count was recorded for approximately 80% of them. Jointly, the top ten make up roughly 23% of the sample.

Each collaborating institution followed its own protocols to collect whole blood in K2EDTA tubes. Collaborator samples were shipped for TCRbeta analysis as frozen whole blood, isolated PBMCs, or DNA extracted from either sample type. The clonotype comes from a man aged 65 to 79 with active COVID-19. Material: peripheral blood.

For the CDR3, the sequence is CASSASPGQGIFWL. The chain is made from TRBV7-2 and TRBJ2-7; the table's TRBD1 call for D was not verified on the DNA. The CDR3 extends over 14 residues, inclusive of both ends. The CDR1 and CDR2 encoded by the germline V gene are SGHTA and FQGNSA.